Each of the 9 T cell receptor beta chains below was sequenced from the same sample in a study of T cell clonality in common variable immunodeficiency. Assay: immunoSEQ multiplex PCR; the TCRdb copy retains only in-frame clones and omits some. This record lists some 50,000 clones, none seen once only, and the top ten clones contain about 6.5%. The sequenced sample was peripheral blood mononuclear cells. Receptors originate from a person aged 18 to 75 in good health.

This clone was seen ten or more times. The CDR3 end is not reached by the read, which stops 3 residues before it; the germline J gene fills it in. The chain has TRBV19 and TRBJ2-2; weak D call: TRBD2 (7 bases). The CDR3 is 15 amino acids. V lost 3 bases to trimming and J lost 7 bases, with 15 bases between them. The V gene's germline CDR1 is LNHDA and CDR2 SQIVND (reference sequence). Incomplete CDR3 DNA: TGTGCCAGTAGTATCAGCGGGGCCAGGGGCGGGGAG. Its translation is CASSISGARGGE. The CDR3 in its entirety is CASSISGARGGELFF.

This clone was observed many times. The read terminates 3 residues before the CDR3 end, so the remaining end is supplied by the germline J gene. This chain joins TRBV7-6 and TRBJ1-6, with TRBD1 identical over 10 bases. Germline V gene sequence: CDR1 SGHVS, CDR2 FNYEAQ. Trimming at V came to 5 bases and at J to 7 bases, leaving 5 bases not matched to a gene. The CDR3 loop spans 15 amino acids. CDR3 residues: CASSPGQGGNSPLHF. CDR3 DNA, as far as it was read: TGTGCCAGCAGCCCAGGACAGGGGGGCAATTCACCC.

This clone was seen only a few times. The CDR3 end is not reached by the read, which stops 3 residues before it; the germline J gene fills it in. The chain has TRBV5-6 and TRBJ1-6, with TRBD1 matching 7 bases. The V and J ends lost 4 bases and 7 bases, in that order; junction bases with no gene match: 8. The germline V gene encodes CDR1 SGHDT and CDR2 YYEEEE. The length of the CDR3 is 15 residues. The covered CDR3 bases are TGTGCCAGCAGCCCTGCACCGACAGGGAATTCACCC. Its translation: CASSPAPTGNSP. In full, the CDR3 reads CASSPAPTGNSPLHF.

At least ten counts were recorded for this clone. The read terminates 3 residues before the CDR3 end, so the remaining end is supplied by the germline J gene. The rearrangement uses TRBV2 and TRBJ2-3, with D maybe TRBD2 (6 bases). CDR1 is SNHLY and CDR2 is FYNNEI in the germline V gene. CDR3 length equals 12 residues. CDR3 protein: CTLSGYTDTQYF. The DNA read from the CDR3 is TGTACGCTTAGCGGTTACACAGATACG.

This clone was observed many times. The read falls 3 residues short of the CDR3 end, and the missing part is taken from the germline J gene. This chain uses TRBV5-6 with TRBJ2-5; D gene ambiguous. This CDR3 region has 11 residues. Germline lookup yields CDR1 SGHDT and CDR2 YYEEEE. The V and J ends lost 4 bases and 1 base respectively, with 2 bases between them. The sequenced CDR3 bases are TGTGCCAGCAGCCTCCAAGAGACC. Its translation is CASSLQET. Given in full, the CDR3 is CASSLQETQYF.

Ten or more counts support this clone. The CDR3 extends 3 residues past the end of the read, so its final part is completed from the germline J gene. Other DNA variants within this sample encode the same CDR3. The V call is TRBV7-6, the J call TRBJ2-7, with TRBD1 matching 9 bases. This CDR3 has 16 amino acids. V shed 1 base, J shed 2 bases, and the junction held 6 bases outside the gene matches. The germline gives CDR1 SGHVS, CDR2 FNYEAQ. CDR3 protein: CASSLGPGQGTYEQYF. The DNA read from the CDR3 is TGTGCCAGCAGCTTAGGGCCGGGACAGGGTACCTACGAG.

This clone was picked up many times. The missing CDR3 end, 3 residues past where the read stops, is filled in from the germline J gene. The rearrangement joins TRBV11-2 to TRBJ1-2; D gene unclear. CDR3 length: 15 residues. The V gene's germline CDR1 is SGHAT and CDR2 FQNNGV. V lost 3 bases, J lost 4 bases, and 15 bases lay in between. CDR3 region: CASSLGNRLPYGYTF. The CDR3 bases that were read are TGTGCCAGCAGCTTGGGCAACAGACTACCCTATGGC.

This clone has ten or more counts. The sequenced part of the CDR3 DNA is TGCGCCAGCAGCGCCGGGACTAGCGGGGGGCCCTTTTTCTACAATGAG. Protein sequence: CASSAGTSGGPFFYNE. The complete CDR3 protein is CASSAGTSGGPFFYNEQFF. This chain joins TRBV10-1 and TRBJ2-1; 15 nucleotides match TRBD2. Coverage ceases 3 residues before the CDR3 finishes, and the germline J gene fills in the end. Germline CDR1 is WNHNN and CDR2 is SYGVQD (reference sequence). This CDR3 contains 19 residues. V was clipped by 6 bases and J by 3 bases; unmatched bases: 12.

This clone was counted ten times or more. The read halts 3 residues ahead of the CDR3 end, with the missing end drawn from the germline J gene. The V call is TRBV20-1, the J call TRBJ1-5; the D gene is possibly TRBD1 (6 bases). Per the germline V gene, CDR1 is DFQATT and CDR2 is SNEGSKA (reference sequence). The CDR3 consists of 15 residues. The V end lost 0 bases, the J end lost 3 bases, and 12 bases lay between the germline ends. The covered CDR3 bases are TGCAGTGCTAGAGATGGGGGCAGGGTCAATCAGCCC. Translating it yields CSARDGGRVNQP. The whole CDR3 protein reads CSARDGGRVNQPQHF.